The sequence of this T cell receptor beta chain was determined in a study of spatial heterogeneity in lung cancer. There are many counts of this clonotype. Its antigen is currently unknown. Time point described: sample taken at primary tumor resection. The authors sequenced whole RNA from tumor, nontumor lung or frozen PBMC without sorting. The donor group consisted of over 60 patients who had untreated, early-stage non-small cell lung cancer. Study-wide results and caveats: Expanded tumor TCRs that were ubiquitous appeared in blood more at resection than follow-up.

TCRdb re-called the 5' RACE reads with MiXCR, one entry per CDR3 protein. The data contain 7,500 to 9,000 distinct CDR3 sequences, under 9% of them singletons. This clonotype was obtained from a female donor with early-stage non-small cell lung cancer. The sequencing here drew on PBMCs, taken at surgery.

The CDR3 bases are TGTGCCAGCAGCTCAGGGGGCGGGCCCTACGAGCAGTACTTC. Translating gives CASSSGGGPYEQYF. The genes are TRBV7-8 and TRBJ2-7, with 8 bases that match TRBD1. With 4 bases clipped from V and 2 bases from J, the junction kept 4 bases outside the gene matches. Per the germline V gene, CDR1 is SGHVS and CDR2 is FQNEAQ. There are 14 residues in the CDR3.